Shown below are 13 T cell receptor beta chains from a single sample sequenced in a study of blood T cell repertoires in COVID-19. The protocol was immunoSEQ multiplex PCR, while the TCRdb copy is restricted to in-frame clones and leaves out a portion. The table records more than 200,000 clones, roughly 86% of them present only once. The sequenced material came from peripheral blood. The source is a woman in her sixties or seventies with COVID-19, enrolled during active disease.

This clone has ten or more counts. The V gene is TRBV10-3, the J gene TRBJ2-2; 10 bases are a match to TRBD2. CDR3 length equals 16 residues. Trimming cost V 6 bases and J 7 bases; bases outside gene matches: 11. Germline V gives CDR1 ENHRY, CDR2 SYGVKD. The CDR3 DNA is TGTGCCATCAGATTGACTAGCGGGCCGGGCAGCGGGGAGCTGTTTTTT. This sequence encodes CAIRLTSGPGSGELFF.

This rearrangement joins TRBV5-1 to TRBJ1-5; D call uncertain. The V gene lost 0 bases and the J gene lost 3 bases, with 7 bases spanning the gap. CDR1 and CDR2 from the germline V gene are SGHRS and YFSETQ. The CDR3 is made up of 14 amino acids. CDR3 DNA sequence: TGCGCCAGCAGCTTGGGTCCCTTCAATCAGCCCCAGCATTTT. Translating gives CASSLGPFNQPQHF.

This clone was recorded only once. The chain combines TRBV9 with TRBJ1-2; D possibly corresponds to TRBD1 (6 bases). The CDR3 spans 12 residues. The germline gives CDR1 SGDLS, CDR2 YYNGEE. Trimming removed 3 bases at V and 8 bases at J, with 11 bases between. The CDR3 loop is CASSAYRDGYTF. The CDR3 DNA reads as TGTGCCAGCAGCGCCTACAGGGACGGCTACACCTTC. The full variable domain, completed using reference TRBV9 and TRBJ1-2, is DSGVTQTPKHLITATGQRVTLRCSPRSGDLSVYWYQQSLDQGLQFLIQYYNGEERAKGNILERFSAQQFPDLHSELNLSSLELGDSALYFCASSAYRDGYTFGSGTRLTVV.

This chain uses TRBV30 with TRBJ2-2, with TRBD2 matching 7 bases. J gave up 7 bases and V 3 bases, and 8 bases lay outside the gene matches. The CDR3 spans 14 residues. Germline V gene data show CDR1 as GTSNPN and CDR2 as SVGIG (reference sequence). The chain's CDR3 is CAWRGDYAFGELFF. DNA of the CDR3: TGTGCCTGGAGGGGGGACTACGCGTTCGGGGAGCTGTTTTTT. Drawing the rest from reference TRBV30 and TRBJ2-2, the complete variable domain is SQTIHQWPATLVQPVGSPLSLECTVEGTSNPNLYWYRQAAGRGLQLLFYSVGIGQISSEVPQNLSASRPQDRQFILSSKKLLLSDSGFYLCAWRGDYAFGELFFGEGSRLTVL.

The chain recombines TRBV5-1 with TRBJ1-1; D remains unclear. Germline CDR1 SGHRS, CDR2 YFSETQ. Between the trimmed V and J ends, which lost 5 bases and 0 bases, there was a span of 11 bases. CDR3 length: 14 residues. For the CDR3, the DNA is TGCGCCAGCAGAAGGGAGGGTATGAACACTGAAGCTTTCTTT. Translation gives CASRREGMNTEAFF.

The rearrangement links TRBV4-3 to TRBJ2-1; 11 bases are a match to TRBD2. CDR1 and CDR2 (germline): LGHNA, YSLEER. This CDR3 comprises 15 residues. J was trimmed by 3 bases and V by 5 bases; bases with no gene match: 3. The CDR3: CASSYGTSGYNEQFF. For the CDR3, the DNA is TGCGCCAGCAGCTACGGGACTAGCGGCTACAATGAGCAGTTCTTC.

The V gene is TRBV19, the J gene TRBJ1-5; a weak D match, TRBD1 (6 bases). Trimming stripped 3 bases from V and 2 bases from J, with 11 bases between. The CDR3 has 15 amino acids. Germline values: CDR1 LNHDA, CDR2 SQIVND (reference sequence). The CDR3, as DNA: TGTGCCAGTAGTATCAGGGGACGGGGCAATCAGCCCCAGCATTTT. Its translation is CASSIRGRGNQPQHF.

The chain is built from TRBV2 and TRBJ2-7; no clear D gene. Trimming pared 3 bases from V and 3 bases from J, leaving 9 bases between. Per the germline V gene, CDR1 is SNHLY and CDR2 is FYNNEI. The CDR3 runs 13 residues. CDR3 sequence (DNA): TGTGCCAGCAGTGACCCCCTCCTCTACGAGCAGTACTTC. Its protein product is CASSDPLLYEQYF.

The chain's CDR3 is CASSLAPLAGAPKNIQYF. In DNA, the CDR3 is TGTGCCAGCAGCTTAGCCCCACTAGCGGGAGCCCCCAAAAACATTCAGTACTTC. V is TRBV7-6 and J is TRBJ2-4; 11 nucleotides match TRBD2. Germline trimming cut 0 bases from V and 2 bases from J; bases unmatched to any gene: 6. The CDR3 contains 18 residues. The germline CDR1 and CDR2 sequences are SGHVS and FNYEAQ. Full variable domain (missing parts from reference TRBV7-6 and TRBJ2-4): GAGVSQSPRYKVTKRGQDVALRCDPISGHVSLYWYRQALGQGPEFLTYFNYEAQQDKSGLPNDRFSAERPEGSISTLTIQRTEQRDSAMYRCASSLAPLAGAPKNIQYFGAGTRLSVL.

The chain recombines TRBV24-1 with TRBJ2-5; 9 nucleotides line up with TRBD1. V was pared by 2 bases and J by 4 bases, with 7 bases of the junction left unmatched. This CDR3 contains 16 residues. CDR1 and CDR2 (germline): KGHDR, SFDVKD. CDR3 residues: CATSDSGTGSVETQYF. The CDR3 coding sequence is TGTGCCACCAGTGATTCCGGGACAGGGTCCGTAGAGACCCAGTACTTC.

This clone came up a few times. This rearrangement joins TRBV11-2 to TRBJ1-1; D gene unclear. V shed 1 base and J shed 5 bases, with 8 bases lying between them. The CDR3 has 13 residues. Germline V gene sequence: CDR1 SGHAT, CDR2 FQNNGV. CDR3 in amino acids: CASSLVRGTEAFF. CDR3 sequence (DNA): TGTGCCAGCAGCTTAGTTCGCGGGACTGAAGCTTTCTTT.

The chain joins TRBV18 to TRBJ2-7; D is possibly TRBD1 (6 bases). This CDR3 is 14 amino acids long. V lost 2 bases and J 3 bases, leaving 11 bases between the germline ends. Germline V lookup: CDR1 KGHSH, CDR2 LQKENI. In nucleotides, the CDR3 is TGTGCCAGCTCACCAAGGGCAGGGGACTACGAGCAGTACTTC. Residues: CASSPRAGDYEQYF.

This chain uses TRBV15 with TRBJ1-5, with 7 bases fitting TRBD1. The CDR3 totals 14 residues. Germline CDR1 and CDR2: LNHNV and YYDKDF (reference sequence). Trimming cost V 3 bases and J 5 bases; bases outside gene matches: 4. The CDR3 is CATSRDTGDQPQHF. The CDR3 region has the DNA TGTGCCACCAGCAGGGATACAGGGGATCAGCCCCAGCATTTT. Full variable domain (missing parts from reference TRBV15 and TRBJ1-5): DAMVIQNPRYQVTQFGKPVTLSCSQTLNHNVMYWYQQKSSQAPKLLFHYYDKDFNNEADTPDNFQSRRPNTSFCFLDIRSPGLGDTAMYLCATSRDTGDQPQHFGDGTRLSIL.